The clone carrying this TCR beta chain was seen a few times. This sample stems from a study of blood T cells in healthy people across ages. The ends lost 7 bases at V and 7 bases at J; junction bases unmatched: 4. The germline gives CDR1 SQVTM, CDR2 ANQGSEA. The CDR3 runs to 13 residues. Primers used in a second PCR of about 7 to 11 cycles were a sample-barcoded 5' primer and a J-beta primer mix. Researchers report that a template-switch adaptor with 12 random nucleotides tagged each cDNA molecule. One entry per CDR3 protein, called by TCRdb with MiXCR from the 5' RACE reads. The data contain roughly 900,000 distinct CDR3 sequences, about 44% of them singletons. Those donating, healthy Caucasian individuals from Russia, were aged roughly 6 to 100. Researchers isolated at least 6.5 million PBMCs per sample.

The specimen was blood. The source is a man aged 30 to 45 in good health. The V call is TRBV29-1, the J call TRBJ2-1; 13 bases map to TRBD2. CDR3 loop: CSGTSGGANEQFF. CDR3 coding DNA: TGCAGCGGAACTAGCGGGGGGGCTAATGAGCAGTTCTTC.